One sample yielded the 20 T cell receptor beta chains listed below, sequenced in a study of siplizumab effects on memory and regulatory T cells. The data were produced by immunoSEQ multiplex PCR, yet TCRdb's version contains in-frame clones alone and is incomplete. The sample records about 100,000 clones, around 95% being singletons. The source material was Tregs sorted from blood. These TCRs come from a human donor in good health.

V and J are TRBV11-3 and TRBJ2-1, with 8 bases lining up with TRBD2. The CDR3 runs 12 residues. From germline, CDR1 is SGHNT and CDR2 YENEEA. V lost 5 bases and J lost 15; bases outside the gene matches: 9. This CDR3 is CASSRGGFNLFF. The CDR3 nucleotides are TGTGCCAGCAGCCGGGGGGGGTTTAATCTGTTCTTC.

CDR3 sequence reads: CASSPPSSSDGDEQFF. In DNA form, the CDR3 reads TGTGCCAGCAGCCCCCCTAGTAGCTCGGATGGTGATGAGCAGTTCTTC. The chain links TRBV7-9 to TRBJ2-1; D ambiguous. Germline V CDR1 and CDR2: SEHNR, FQNEAQ (reference sequence). The CDR3 consists of 16 residues. V lost 5 bases and J 8 bases, leaving 22 bases between the germline ends.

The chain has TRBV28 and TRBJ2-7; a possible D gene is TRBD2 (6 bases). V lost 6 bases to trimming and J lost 3 bases, with 12 bases between them. This CDR3 is built from 13 residues. Germline V gene data show CDR1 as MDHEN and CDR2 as SYDVKM. As DNA, the CDR3 is TGTGCCAGCAGCCAGGTGGGGGGCTACGAGCAGTACTTC. Its protein is CASSQVGGYEQYF.

The chain couples TRBV7-2 to TRBJ2-1; TRBD2 agrees at 7 bases. V lost 7 bases and J lost 0; bases outside the gene matches: 9. The CDR3 consists of 16 residues. CDR1 is SGHTA and CDR2 is FQGNSA in the germline V gene. The CDR3 region has the DNA TGTGCCAGCACAATGCGGGGGAGAAGCTCCTACAATGAGCAGTTCTTC. This encodes CASTMRGRSSYNEQFF.

CDR3 nucleotide sequence: TGTGCCAGCAGCCAAGCAGAGGGGCAGTGGGGAACCCAGTACTTC. Residues: CASSQAEGQWGTQYF. The chain combines TRBV14 with TRBJ2-5; D possibly uses TRBD1 or TRBD2 (5 bases each). CDR1 is SGHDN, CDR2 FVKESK, per germline. The germline V and J ends were trimmed by 1 base and 8 bases, with 17 bases remaining between them. The CDR3 length is 15 residues.

CDR3 loop: CASSLRFRGSHNEQFF. CDR3 in DNA: TGTGCCAGCAGCTTGAGATTCCGCGGGAGTCATAATGAGCAGTTCTTC. This chain links TRBV7-8 with TRBJ2-1; 7 positions agree with TRBD2. V trimming: 3 bases; J trimming: 7 bases; junction bases outside the gene matches: 12. Germline V gives CDR1 SGHVS, CDR2 FQNEAQ. This CDR3 has 16 residues. Looking up the rest from reference TRBV7-8 and TRBJ2-1 gives the full variable domain: GAGVSQSPRYKVAKRGQDVALRCDPISGHVSLFWYQQALGQGPEFLTYFQNEAQLDKSGLPSDRFFAERPEGSVSTLKIQRTQQEDSAVYLCASSLRFRGSHNEQFFGPGTRLTVL.

In this sample, this clone turned up once. V gene TRBV18 combines with J gene TRBJ1-5; D ambiguous. The V gene's germline CDR1 is KGHSH and CDR2 LQKENI. V lost 8 bases and J 1 base, leaving 9 bases between the germline ends. The CDR3 has 13 residues. The CDR3 DNA follows: TGTGCCAGCCCGATTGGGAGCAATCAGCCCCAGCATTTT. Its protein is CASPIGSNQPQHF. The full variable domain, rest sourced from reference TRBV18 and TRBJ1-5, is NAGVMQNPRHLVRRRGQEARLRCSPMKGHSHVYWYRQLPEEGLKFMVYLQKENIIDESGMPKERFSAEFPKEGPSILRIQQVVRGDSAAYFCASPIGSNQPQHFGDGTRLSIL.

The chain employs TRBV5-1 and TRBJ1-2; 9 bases are a match to TRBD1. Losses at the gene ends were 0 bases for V and 7 bases for J; bases not matched to a gene: 13. The CDR3 has 17 amino acids. The V gene's germline CDR1 is SGHRS and CDR2 YFSETQ. The CDR3: CASSLGQGVTFPGGYTF. CDR3 DNA sequence: TGCGCCAGCAGCTTGGGACAGGGGGTAACCTTCCCTGGTGGCTACACCTTC.

This chain uses TRBV6-5 with TRBJ2-7; TRBD2 agrees at 7 bases. V was clipped by 6 bases and J by 6 bases; unmatched bases: 5. Germline V CDR1 and CDR2: MNHEY, SVGAGI. The CDR3 consists of 12 residues. DNA of the CDR3: TGTGCCAGCAGGGGGGGGTCAGGCGAGCAGTACTTC. This codes for CASRGGSGEQYF.

The chain combines TRBV27 with TRBJ2-3; D may correspond to TRBD1 or TRBD2 (5 bases each). Trimming stripped 8 bases from V and 6 bases from J, with 24 bases between. The germline V gene has CDR1 MNHEY and CDR2 SMNVEV (reference sequence). The CDR3 has 16 amino acids. This CDR3 is CASAERGSAFPDTQYF. In DNA form, the CDR3 reads TGTGCCAGCGCCGAAAGGGGTAGCGCTTTCCCCGATACGCAGTATTTT.

This sequence joins TRBV5-6 and TRBJ1-4; 9 nucleotides agree with TRBD1. The germline V gene encodes CDR1 SGHDT and CDR2 YYEEEE. The CDR3 length is 17 residues. With V trimmed by 4 bases and J by 6 bases, 13 bases remained unmatched. CDR3 in amino acids: CASSGDRVRFPYEKLFF. The CDR3 bases are TGTGCCAGCAGCGGGGACAGGGTACGCTTCCCCTATGAAAAACTGTTTTTT. Full variable domain (outside the CDR3, taken from reference TRBV5-6 and TRBJ1-4): DAGVTQSPTHLIKTRGQQVTLRCSPKSGHDTVSWYQQALGQGPQFIFQYYEEEERQRGNFPDRFSGHQFPNYSSELNVNALLLGDSALYLCASSGDRVRFPYEKLFFGSGTQLSVL.

The chain is built from TRBV10-3 and TRBJ2-2; D unresolved. From germline, CDR1 is ENHRY and CDR2 SYGVKD. The length of the CDR3 is 14 residues. Deletions cut 4 bases from V and 4 bases from J, with 10 bases between. CDR3 coding DNA: TGTGCCATCAGTGCGGGCGGTGGCACCGGGGAGCTGTTTTTT. It codes for CAISAGGGTGELFF.

The chain has TRBV6-1 and TRBJ1-5; D is ambiguous. With 3 bases removed from V and 4 bases from J, the gap between germline ends came to 4 bases. The CDR3 length is 12 residues. Per the germline V gene, CDR1 is MNHNS and CDR2 is SASEGT. Here the CDR3 reads CASSDGNQPQHF. In nucleotides, the CDR3 is TGTGCCAGCAGTGATGGGAATCAGCCCCAGCATTTT.

The gene calls are TRBV11-2 and TRBJ2-1, with D possibly being TRBD2 (6 bases). CDR3 length: 17 amino acids. Germline V lookup: CDR1 SGHAT, CDR2 FQNNGV. V lost 1 base and J 5 bases, leaving 18 bases between the germline ends. CDR3 in amino acids: CASSLVRGVRSHNEQFF. Written as DNA, the CDR3 is TGTGCCAGCAGCTTAGTGCGGGGTGTGCGATCCCACAATGAGCAGTTCTTC.

V usage is TRBV7-9 and J usage is TRBJ2-1, with D perhaps TRBD2 (7 bases). CDR1 SEHNR and CDR2 FQNEAQ come from the germline V gene (reference sequence). Trimming pared 4 bases from V and 9 bases from J, leaving 22 bases between. The CDR3 consists of 16 residues. The CDR3 coding sequence is TGTGCCAGCAGCTCCCAGGATCCCAGGGGAGGGCTTGAGCAGTTCTTC. Protein sequence: CASSSQDPRGGLEQFF.

The chain uses TRBV27 and TRBJ2-5, with D unclear. The V gene lost 6 bases and the J gene lost 4 bases, with 12 bases spanning the gap. The germline V gene has CDR1 MNHEY and CDR2 SMNVEV (reference sequence). CDR3 length: 13 residues. The CDR3 protein is CASRKRIGETQYF. For the CDR3, the DNA is TGTGCCAGCAGAAAAAGGATCGGAGAGACCCAGTACTTC.

The chain uses TRBV28 and TRBJ1-5; perhaps TRBD1 as D (5 bases). V was cut by 2 bases and J by 2 bases, with 7 bases left in between. Germline assignment: CDR1 MDHEN and CDR2 SYDVKM. The CDR3 contains 14 residues. The CDR3 here is CASSLSRGNQPQHF. CDR3 nucleotides: TGTGCCAGCAGTTTAAGCAGGGGCAATCAGCCCCAGCATTTT.

The chain joins TRBV2 to TRBJ2-7; 9 nucleotides line up with TRBD1. CDR3 size: 14 residues. Germline CDR1 and CDR2: SNHLY and FYNNEI. V lost 6 bases, J lost 1 base, and 4 bases stayed unmatched. This chain's CDR3 is CASRRDRVSYEQYF. CDR3 DNA: TGTGCCAGCAGAAGGGACAGGGTGTCCTACGAGCAGTACTTC.

V usage is TRBV6-5 and J usage is TRBJ2-1; TRBD2 matches at 7 bases. The CDR3 spans 13 residues. The junction had 2 bases not matched to a gene; V was cut back by 7 bases and J by 2 bases. Germline V CDR1 and CDR2: MNHEY, SVGAGI. The CDR3 is CASKGRAYNEQFF. DNA for the CDR3: TGTGCCAGCAAAGGGAGGGCCTACAATGAGCAGTTCTTC.

The chain joins TRBV6-5 to TRBJ1-1; no clear D gene. Per germline, CDR1 MNHEY and CDR2 SVGAGI. There are 13 residues in the CDR3. Between the trimmed V and J ends, which lost 5 bases and 5 bases, there was a span of 12 bases. This chain's CDR3 is CASSTPRHTEAFF. Here the CDR3 DNA reads TGTGCCAGCAGTACCCCCCGGCATACTGAAGCTTTCTTT.